This T cell receptor beta chain comes out of a study of radiation and T cells in renal cell carcinoma. About the study: Nephrectomy followed 15 Gy stereotactic body radiation by 4 weeks. Points from the study as a whole: Top tumor clonotypes rose in blood 2 weeks post-radiation, then contracted.

The CDR3 has 15 residues. The germline V and J ends were trimmed by 7 bases and 0 bases, with 13 bases remaining between them. From germline, CDR1 is SNHLY and CDR2 FYNNEI. Time point specified: blood 2 weeks post-SBRT. Regarding treatment: 15 Gy SBRT to primary tumor, nephrectomy 4 weeks later. Clear cell pathology was present in this patient's renal cell carcinoma. Data came from immunoSEQ multiplex PCR; TCRdb stores just in-frame clones and leaves some out. The sample contains around 70,000 clones, about 80% of which appear only once. The sample holds one count of this clone. Its target is not known.

The receptor's source is a man in his 60s with renal cell carcinoma. The chain is built from TRBV2 and TRBJ2-4; D is ambiguous. The source material was blood, sampled from a patient whose treatment included radiotherapy and nephrectomy. CDR3 DNA: TGTGCCAGCACCGCCGGGCAGAAAGCCAAAAACATTCAGTACTTC. Translated, it gives CASTAGQKAKNIQYF.